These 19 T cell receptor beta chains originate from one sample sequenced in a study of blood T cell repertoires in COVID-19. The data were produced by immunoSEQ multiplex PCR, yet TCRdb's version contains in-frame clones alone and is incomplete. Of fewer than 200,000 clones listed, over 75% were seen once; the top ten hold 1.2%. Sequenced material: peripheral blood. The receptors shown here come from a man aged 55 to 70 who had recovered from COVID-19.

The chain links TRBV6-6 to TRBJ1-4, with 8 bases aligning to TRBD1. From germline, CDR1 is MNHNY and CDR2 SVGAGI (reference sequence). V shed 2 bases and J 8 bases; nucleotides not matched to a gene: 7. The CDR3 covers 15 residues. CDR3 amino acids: CASSYTGGEREKLFF. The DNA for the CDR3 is TGTGCCAGCAGTTACACAGGGGGTGAAAGAGAAAAACTGTTTTTT.

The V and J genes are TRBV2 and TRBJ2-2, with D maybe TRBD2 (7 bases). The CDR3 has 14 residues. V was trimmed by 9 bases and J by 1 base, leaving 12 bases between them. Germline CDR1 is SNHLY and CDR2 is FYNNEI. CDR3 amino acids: CARGGTRNTGELFF. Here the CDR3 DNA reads TGTGCCAGGGGAGGGACACGGAACACCGGGGAGCTGTTTTTT.

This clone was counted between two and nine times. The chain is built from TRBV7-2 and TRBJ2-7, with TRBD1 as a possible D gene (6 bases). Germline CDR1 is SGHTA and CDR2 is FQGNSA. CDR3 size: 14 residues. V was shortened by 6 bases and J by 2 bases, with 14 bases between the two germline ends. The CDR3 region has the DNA TGTGCCAGCAGTTCCAACAGGGCGGCCTACGAGCAGTACTTC. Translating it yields CASSSNRAAYEQYF.

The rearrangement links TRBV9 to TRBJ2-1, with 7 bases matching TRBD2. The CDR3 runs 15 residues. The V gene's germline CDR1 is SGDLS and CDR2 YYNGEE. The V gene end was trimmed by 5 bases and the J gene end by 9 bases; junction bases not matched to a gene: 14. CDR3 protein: CASSVSGAKEFEQFF. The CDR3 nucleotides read TGTGCCAGCAGTGTGAGCGGGGCCAAAGAATTTGAGCAGTTCTTC.

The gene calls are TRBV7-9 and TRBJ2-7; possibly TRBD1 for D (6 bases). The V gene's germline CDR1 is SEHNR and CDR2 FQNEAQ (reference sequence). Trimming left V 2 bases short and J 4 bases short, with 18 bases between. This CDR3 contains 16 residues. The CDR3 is CASSLLLSQGLYEQYF. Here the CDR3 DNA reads TGTGCCAGCAGCTTATTACTCTCACAGGGTTTATACGAGCAGTACTTC.

The CDR3 DNA is TGTGCCAGCAGCTTGGAATTTTCCGGGGGGAGCACAGATACGCAGTATTTT. Translating it yields CASSLEFSGGSTDTQYF. The chain employs TRBV5-8 and TRBJ2-3, with 7 bases identical to TRBD2. Germline V lookup: CDR1 SGHTS, CDR2 YDEGEE. The ends lost 0 bases at V and 0 bases at J; junction bases unmatched: 7. This CDR3 spans 17 amino acids.

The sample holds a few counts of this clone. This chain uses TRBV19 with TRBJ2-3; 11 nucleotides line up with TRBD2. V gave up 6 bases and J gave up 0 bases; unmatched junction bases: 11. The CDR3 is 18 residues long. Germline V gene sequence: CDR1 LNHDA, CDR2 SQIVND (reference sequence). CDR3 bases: TGTGCCAGTAGCCCCCTCCTAGCGGGGGGCCCTAGCACAGATACGCAGTATTTT. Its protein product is CASSPLLAGGPSTDTQYF.

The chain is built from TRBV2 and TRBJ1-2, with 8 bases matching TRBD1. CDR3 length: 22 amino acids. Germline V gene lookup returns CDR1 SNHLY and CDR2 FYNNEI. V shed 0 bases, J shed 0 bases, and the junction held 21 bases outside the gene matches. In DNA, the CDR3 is TGTGCCAGCAGTGAAGCAGGGGGGTTTGCGGGACAGGAGGATCGGCCTAACTATGGCTACACCTTC. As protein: CASSEAGGFAGQEDRPNYGYTF.

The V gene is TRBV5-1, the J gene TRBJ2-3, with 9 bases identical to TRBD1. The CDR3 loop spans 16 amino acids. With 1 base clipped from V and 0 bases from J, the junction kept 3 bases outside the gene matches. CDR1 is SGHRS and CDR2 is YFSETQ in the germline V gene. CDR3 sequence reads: CASSLLTGGSTDTQYF. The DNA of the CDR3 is TGCGCCAGCAGCTTGCTGACAGGGGGGAGCACAGATACGCAGTATTTT.

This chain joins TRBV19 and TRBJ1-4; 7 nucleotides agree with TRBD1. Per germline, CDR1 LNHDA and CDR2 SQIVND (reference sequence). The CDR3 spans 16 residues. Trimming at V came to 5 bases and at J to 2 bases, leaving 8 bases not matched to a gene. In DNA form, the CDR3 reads TGTGCCAGTAGTGGAATAAGACAGGGTACTAATGAAAAACTGTTTTTT. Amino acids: CASSGIRQGTNEKLFF.

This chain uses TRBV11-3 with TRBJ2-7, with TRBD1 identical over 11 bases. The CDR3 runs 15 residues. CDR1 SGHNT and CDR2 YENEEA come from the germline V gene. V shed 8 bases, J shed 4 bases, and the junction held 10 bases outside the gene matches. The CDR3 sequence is CASEEDRGPRYEQYF. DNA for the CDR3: TGTGCCAGCGAAGAGGACAGGGGGCCGAGGTACGAGCAGTACTTC.

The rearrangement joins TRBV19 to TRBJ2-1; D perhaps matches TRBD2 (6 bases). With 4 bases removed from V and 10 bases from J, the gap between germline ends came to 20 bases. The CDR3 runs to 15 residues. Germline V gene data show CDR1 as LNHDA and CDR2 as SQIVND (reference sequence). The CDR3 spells CASSKDRGGQWEQFF. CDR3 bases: TGTGCCAGTAGTAAGGATCGGGGAGGTCAGTGGGAGCAGTTCTTC.

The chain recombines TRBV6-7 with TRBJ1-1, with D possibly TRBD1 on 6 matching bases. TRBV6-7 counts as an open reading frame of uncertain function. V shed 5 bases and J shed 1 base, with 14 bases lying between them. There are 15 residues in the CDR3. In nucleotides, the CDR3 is TGTGCCAGCAGTCGCTCAAGGACAGAGAACACTGAAGCTTTCTTT. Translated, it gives CASSRSRTENTEAFF.

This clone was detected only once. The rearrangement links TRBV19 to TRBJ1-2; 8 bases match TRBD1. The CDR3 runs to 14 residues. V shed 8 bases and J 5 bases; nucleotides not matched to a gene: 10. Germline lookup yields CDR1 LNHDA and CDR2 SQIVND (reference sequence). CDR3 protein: CASHTPGGRYGYTF. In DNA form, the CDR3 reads TGTGCCAGTCATACCCCAGGGGGCCGGTATGGCTACACCTTC.

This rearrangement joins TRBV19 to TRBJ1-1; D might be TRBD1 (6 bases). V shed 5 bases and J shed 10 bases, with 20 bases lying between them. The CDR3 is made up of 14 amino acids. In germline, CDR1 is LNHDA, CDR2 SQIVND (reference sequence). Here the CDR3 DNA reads TGTGCCAGTAGTCATCTACAGGGCCGCCACGGAGCTTTCTTT. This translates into CASSHLQGRHGAFF.

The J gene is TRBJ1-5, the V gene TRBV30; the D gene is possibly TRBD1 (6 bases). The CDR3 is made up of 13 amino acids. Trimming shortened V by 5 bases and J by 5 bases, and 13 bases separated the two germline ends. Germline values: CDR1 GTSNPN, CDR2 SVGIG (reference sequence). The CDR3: CAWGNRVDQPQHF. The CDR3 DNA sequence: TGTGCCTGGGGAAACAGGGTAGATCAGCCCCAGCATTTT.

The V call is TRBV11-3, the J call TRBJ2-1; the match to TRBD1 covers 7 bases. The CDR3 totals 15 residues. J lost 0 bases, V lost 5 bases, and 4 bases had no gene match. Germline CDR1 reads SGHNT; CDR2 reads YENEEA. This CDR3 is CASSVGQSSYNEQFF. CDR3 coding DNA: TGTGCCAGCAGCGTGGGACAGAGCTCCTACAATGAGCAGTTCTTC.

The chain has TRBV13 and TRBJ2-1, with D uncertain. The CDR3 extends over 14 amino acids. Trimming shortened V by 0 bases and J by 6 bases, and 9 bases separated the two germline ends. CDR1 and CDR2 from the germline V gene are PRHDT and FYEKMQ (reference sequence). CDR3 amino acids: CASSLGQVSNEQFF. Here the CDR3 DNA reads TGTGCCAGCAGCTTAGGGCAGGTTTCCAATGAGCAGTTCTTC.

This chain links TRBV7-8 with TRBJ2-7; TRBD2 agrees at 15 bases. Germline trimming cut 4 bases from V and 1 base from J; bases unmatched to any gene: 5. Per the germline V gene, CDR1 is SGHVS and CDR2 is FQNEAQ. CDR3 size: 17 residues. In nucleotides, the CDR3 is TGTGCCAGCAGCTCCGGACTAGCGGGGGGGTATTCCTACGAGCAGTACTTC. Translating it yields CASSSGLAGGYSYEQYF.